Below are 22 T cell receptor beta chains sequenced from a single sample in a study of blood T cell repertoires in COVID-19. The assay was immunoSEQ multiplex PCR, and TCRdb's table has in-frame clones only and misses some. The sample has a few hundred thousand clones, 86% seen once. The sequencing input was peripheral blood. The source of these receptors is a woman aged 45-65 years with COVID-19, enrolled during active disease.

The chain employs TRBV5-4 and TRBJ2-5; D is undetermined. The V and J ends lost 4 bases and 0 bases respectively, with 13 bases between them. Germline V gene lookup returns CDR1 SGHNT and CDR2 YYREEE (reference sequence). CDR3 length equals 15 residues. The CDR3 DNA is TGTGCCAGCAGCCGAACACCATCGTACCAAGAGACCCAGTACTTC. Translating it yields CASSRTPSYQETQYF.

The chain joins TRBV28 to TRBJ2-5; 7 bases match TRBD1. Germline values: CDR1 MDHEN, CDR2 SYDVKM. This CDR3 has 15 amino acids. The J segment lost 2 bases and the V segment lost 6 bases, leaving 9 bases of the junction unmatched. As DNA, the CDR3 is TGTGCCAGCAGCCACCCCGGGACAGAGCAAGAGACCCAGTACTTC. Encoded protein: CASSHPGTEQETQYF.

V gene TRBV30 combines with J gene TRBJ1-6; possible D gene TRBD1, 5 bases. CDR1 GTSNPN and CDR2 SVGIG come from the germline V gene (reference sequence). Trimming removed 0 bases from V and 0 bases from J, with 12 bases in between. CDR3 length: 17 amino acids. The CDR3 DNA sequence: TGTGCCTGGAGTGTACGGGGACTGAGCTCCTATAATTCACCCCTCCACTTT. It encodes CAWSVRGLSSYNSPLHF.

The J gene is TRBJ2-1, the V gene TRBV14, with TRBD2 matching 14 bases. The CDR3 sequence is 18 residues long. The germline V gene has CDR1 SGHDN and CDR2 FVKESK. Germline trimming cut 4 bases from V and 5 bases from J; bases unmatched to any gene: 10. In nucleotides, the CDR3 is TGTGCCAGCAGCCGACGGGGACTAGCGGGGGATAGAAACAATGAGCAGTTCTTC. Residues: CASSRRGLAGDRNNEQFF.

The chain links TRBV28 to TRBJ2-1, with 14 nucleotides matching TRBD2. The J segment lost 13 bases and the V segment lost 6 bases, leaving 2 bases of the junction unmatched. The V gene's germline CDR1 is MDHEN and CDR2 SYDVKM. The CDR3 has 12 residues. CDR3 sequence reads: CASRTSGGAQFF. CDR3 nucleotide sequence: TGTGCCAGCAGGACTAGCGGGGGGGCCCAGTTCTTC.

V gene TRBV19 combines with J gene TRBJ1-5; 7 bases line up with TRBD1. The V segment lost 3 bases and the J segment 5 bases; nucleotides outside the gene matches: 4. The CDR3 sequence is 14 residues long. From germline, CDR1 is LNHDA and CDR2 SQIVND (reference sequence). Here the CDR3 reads CASSIGTEDQPQHF. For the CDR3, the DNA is TGTGCCAGTAGTATCGGGACAGAGGATCAGCCCCAGCATTTT.

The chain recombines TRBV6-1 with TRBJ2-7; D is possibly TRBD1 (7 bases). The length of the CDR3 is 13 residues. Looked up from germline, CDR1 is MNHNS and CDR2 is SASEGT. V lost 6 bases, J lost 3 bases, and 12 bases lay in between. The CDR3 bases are TGTGCCAGCAGCGCGGGACAGCGCTACGAGCAGTACGTC. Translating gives CASSAGQRYEQYV.

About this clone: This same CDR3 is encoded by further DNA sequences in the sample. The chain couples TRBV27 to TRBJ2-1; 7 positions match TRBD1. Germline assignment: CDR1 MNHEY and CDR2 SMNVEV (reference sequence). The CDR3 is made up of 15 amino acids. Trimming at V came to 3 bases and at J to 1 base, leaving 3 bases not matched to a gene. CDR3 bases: TGTGCCAGCAGTTTGACAGGGAGTTCCTACAATGAGCAGTTCTTC. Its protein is CASSLTGSSYNEQFF.

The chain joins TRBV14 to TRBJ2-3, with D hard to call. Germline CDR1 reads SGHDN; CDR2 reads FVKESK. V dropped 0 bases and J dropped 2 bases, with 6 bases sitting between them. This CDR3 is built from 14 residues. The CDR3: CASSQDRFTDTQYF. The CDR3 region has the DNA TGTGCCAGCAGCCAAGACAGGTTCACAGATACGCAGTATTTT. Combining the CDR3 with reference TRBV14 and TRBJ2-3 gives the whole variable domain EAGVTQFPSHSVIEKGQTVTLRCDPISGHDNLYWYRRVMGKEIKFLLHFVKESKQDESGMPNNRFLAERTGGTYSTLKVQPAELEDSGVYFCASSQDRFTDTQYFGPGTRLTVL.

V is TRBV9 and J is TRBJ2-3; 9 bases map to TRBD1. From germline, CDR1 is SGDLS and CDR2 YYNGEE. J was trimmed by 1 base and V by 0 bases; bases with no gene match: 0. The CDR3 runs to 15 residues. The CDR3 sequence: CASSVGDRGTDTQYF. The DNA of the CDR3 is TGTGCCAGCAGCGTAGGGGACAGGGGCACAGATACGCAGTATTTT. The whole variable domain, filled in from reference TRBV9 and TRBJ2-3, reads DSGVTQTPKHLITATGQRVTLRCSPRSGDLSVYWYQQSLDQGLQFLIQYYNGEERAKGNILERFSAQQFPDLHSELNLSSLELGDSALYFCASSVGDRGTDTQYFGPGTRLTVL.

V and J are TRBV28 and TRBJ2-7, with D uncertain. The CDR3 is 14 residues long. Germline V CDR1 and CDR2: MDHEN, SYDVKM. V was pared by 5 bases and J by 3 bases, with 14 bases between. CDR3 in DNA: TGTGCCAGCAGTCCATCAGGCCCTGGCTACGAGCAGTACTTC. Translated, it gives CASSPSGPGYEQYF.

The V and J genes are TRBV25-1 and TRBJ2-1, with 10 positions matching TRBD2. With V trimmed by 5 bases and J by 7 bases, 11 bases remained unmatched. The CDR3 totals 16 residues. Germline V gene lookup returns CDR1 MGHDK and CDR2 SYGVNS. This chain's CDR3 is CASSSLAGALGNEQFF. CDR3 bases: TGTGCCAGCAGTTCCCTAGCGGGGGCTCTTGGGAATGAGCAGTTCTTC.

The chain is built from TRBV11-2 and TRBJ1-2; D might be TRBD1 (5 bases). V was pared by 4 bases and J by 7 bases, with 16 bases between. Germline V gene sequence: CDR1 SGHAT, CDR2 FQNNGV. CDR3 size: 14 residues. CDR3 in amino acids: CASSSPRVGRGYTF. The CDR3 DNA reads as TGTGCCAGCAGCTCTCCCAGGGTCGGGCGTGGCTACACCTTC.

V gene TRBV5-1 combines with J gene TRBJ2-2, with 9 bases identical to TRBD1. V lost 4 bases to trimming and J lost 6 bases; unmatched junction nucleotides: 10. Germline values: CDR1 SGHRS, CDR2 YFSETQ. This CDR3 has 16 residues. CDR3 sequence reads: CASSNPGTGLAGELFF. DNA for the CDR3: TGCGCCAGCAGCAATCCCGGGACAGGGCTCGCCGGGGAGCTGTTTTTT.

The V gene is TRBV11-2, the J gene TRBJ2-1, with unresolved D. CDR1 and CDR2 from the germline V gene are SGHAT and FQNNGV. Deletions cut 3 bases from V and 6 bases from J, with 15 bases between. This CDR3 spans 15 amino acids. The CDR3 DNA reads TGTGCCAGCAGCTTTAGGTTTAATAGCCCCAATGAGCAGTTCTTC. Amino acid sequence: CASSFRFNSPNEQFF.

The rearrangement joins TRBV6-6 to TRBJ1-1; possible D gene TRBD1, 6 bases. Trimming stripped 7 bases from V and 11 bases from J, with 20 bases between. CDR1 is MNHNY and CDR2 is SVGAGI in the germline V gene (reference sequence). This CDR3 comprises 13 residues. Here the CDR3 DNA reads TGTGCCAGCACCCGCGCCACAGGGACCGGGGCTTTCTTT. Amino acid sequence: CASTRATGTGAFF.

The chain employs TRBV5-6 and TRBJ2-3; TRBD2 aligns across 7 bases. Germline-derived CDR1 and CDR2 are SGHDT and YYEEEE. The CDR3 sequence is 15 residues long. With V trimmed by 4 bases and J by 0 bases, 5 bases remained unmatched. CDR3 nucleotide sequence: TGTGCCAGCAGCCTCCTAGCGGCCAGCACAGATACGCAGTATTTT. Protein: CASSLLAASTDTQYF.

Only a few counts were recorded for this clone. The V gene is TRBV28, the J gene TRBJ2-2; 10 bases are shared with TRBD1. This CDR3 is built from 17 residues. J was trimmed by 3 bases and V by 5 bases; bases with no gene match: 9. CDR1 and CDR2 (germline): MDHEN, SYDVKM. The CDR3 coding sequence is TGTGCCAGCAGTCCCTACCTGGGACAGGGGTACACCGGGGAGCTGTTTTTT. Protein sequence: CASSPYLGQGYTGELFF.

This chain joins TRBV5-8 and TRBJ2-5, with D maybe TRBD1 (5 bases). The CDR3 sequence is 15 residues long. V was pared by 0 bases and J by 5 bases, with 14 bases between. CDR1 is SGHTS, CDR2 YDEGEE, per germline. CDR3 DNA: TGTGCCAGCAGCTTGGCCGGCCAGGGAAAGGAGACCCAGTACTTC. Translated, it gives CASSLAGQGKETQYF.

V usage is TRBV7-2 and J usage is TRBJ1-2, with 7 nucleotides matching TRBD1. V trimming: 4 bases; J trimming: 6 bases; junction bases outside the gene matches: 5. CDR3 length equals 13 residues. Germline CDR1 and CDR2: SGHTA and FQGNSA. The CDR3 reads CASSSTGRDGYTF. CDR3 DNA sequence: TGTGCCAGCAGCTCGACAGGGCGGGATGGCTACACCTTC.

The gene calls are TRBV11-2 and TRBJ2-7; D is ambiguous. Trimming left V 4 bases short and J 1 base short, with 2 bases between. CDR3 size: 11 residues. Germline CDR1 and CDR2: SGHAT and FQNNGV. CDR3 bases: TGTGCCAGCAGCTCATCCTACGAGCAGTACTTC. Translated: CASSSSYEQYF.

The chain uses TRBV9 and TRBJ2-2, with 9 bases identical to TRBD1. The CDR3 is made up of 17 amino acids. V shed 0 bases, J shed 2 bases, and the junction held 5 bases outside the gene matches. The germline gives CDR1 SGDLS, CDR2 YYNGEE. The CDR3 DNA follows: TGTGCCAGCAGCGTAGAGGAGACAGGGGGAAACACCGGGGAGCTGTTTTTT. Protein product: CASSVEETGGNTGELFF.